This section outlines one T cell receptor beta chain sequence together with its context. Other DNA variants within this sample encode the same CDR3. Germline V CDR1 and CDR2: KGHSH, LQKENI. V shed 3 bases and J 3 bases; nucleotides not matched to a gene: 5. The CDR3 length is 16 residues. These data originate in a study of blood T cell repertoires in COVID-19. Study-wide context: Specimens from acute and convalescent COVID-19 originated in the United States, Italy and Spain. T cells, B-cell-depleted T cells, or PBMCs supplied cDNA or gDNA.

Per the authors' pipeline: Estimation of nucleated cell counts was performed using reference gene primer amplification. Sequenced by immunoSEQ multiplex PCR; TCRdb stores in-frame clones only, minus some. From that table come the V and J calls and clone size; the DNA was used to work out D and trimming. The sample includes 55,000 to 85,000 clones, around 80% seen only once; the top ten take 26%. This TCR came from a man in his 60s with active or convalescent COVID-19. This sequence joins TRBV18 and TRBJ2-3; 11 bases agree with TRBD2. Sequenced sample: peripheral blood. This chain's CDR3 is CASSPGTSGRTDTQYF. In DNA, the CDR3 is TGTGCCAGCTCACCCGGGACTAGCGGACGAACAGATACGCAGTATTTT.